This TCR beta chain was observed in a study of shared clonotypes between healthy human individuals. In the original processing: As immunoSEQ supplied junction-only sequences (without quality scores), filtering differed. Measured with immunoSEQ multiplex PCR; TCRdb has only the in-frame clones, and not every one. The DNA was the basis for D and trimming; V, J and clone size are from that table. Of 950,000 to 1,100,000 clones detected, around 82% appear once; the ten largest clones hold more than 0.55%. The V gene's germline CDR1 is SGHRS and CDR2 YFSETQ. J was trimmed by 1 base and V by 4 bases; bases with no gene match: 3. This CDR3 is 16 amino acids long.

This TCR came from a man aged 18 to 35 in good health. Some clones in this sample may be carry-over from other donors' samples. The source material was memory CD4+ T cells from PBMCs. As for subset: CD45RA-negative fraction. The rearrangement uses TRBV5-1 and TRBJ2-5, with 14 positions matching TRBD2. The CDR3 is CASSPGTSGGQETQYF. CDR3 sequence (DNA): TGCGCCAGCAGCCCAGGGACTAGCGGGGGCCAAGAGACCCAGTACTTC.